This paragraph covers one TCR beta chain sequence. Its target is unknown. V was clipped by 6 bases and J by 3 bases; unmatched bases: 7. The CDR3 spans 15 residues. Germline-derived CDR1 and CDR2 are MNHEY and SVGAGI. This sample is part of a study of T cell clonotyping in hematopoietic cell transplantation. Study-wide results and caveats: After transplant, recipient diversity fell while pathologically expanded clonotypes grew through day 180.

Libraries were prepared by immunoSEQ multiplex PCR; TCRdb keeps only in-frame clonotypes and omits some of them. The sample includes about 8,000 clones, approximately 80% of them seen just once. The rearrangement uses TRBV6-5 and TRBJ2-7; 11 nucleotides line up with TRBD2. This receptor was obtained from a female patient in her forties or fifties who had an allogeneic stem cell transplant from an unrelated donor, so the T cells may come from the graft donor. Some clones in this sample may be carry-over from other donors' samples. The source material was peripheral blood mononuclear cells, sampled 180 days after allogeneic stem cell transplant. This CDR3 reads CASRRGLAGHYEQYF. The CDR3 DNA follows: TGTGCCAGCAGGAGAGGACTAGCGGGCCACTACGAGCAGTACTTC.